The 21 T cell receptor beta chains given below trace back to one sample, sequenced in a study of T cell changes during pregnancy in multiple sclerosis. The protocol was immunoSEQ multiplex PCR, while the TCRdb copy is restricted to in-frame clones and leaves out a portion. The data hold about 61,000 clones, with 93% observed a single time. The starting material was CD8+ T cells from peripheral blood mononuclear cells, obtained in the third trimester of pregnancy. The source is a female donor with multiple sclerosis, enrolled in a pregnancy study.

As DNA, the CDR3 is TGTGCCAGCACCCCTATAGCGGTATCCTACAATGAGCAGTTCTTC. Its translation is CASTPIAVSYNEQFF. V usage is TRBV6-1 and J usage is TRBJ2-1, with D possibly matching TRBD2 (6 bases). The V and J ends lost 7 bases and 1 base respectively, with 14 bases between them. The CDR3 consists of 15 residues. Germline-derived CDR1 and CDR2 are MNHNS and SASEGT.

This sequence joins TRBV7-9 and TRBJ2-1; TRBD1 is a possible D gene (5 bases). CDR3 length equals 10 residues. The V and J ends lost 5 bases and 11 bases respectively, with 7 bases between them. CDR1 and CDR2 (germline): SEHNR, FQNEAQ (reference sequence). The CDR3 coding sequence is TGTGCCAGCAGCCTGGACAAGCAGTTCTTC. Its protein is CASSLDKQFF.

V is TRBV4-3 and J is TRBJ1-1, with TRBD1 identical over 7 bases. The CDR3 is 14 residues long. The V and J ends lost 3 bases and 3 bases, in that order; junction bases with no gene match: 4. Germline-derived CDR1 and CDR2 are LGHNA and YSLEER. The CDR3 sequence is CASSHVTGDTEAFF. The CDR3 DNA reads as TGCGCCAGCAGCCATGTAACAGGGGACACTGAAGCTTTCTTT.

J is TRBJ2-7 and V is TRBV6-5, with D perhaps TRBD1 (6 bases). V shed 0 bases and J shed 0 bases, with 9 bases lying between them. The germline V gene has CDR1 MNHEY and CDR2 SVGAGI. The CDR3 contains 15 residues. This CDR3 is CASSYSTGSSYEQYF. The CDR3 DNA reads TGTGCCAGCAGTTACTCGACAGGAAGCTCCTACGAGCAGTACTTC.

The rearrangement uses TRBV27 and TRBJ1-1; D possibly corresponds to TRBD1 (6 bases). Trimming removed 6 bases from V and 1 base from J, with 15 bases in between. CDR1 is MNHEY and CDR2 is SMNVEV in the germline V gene (reference sequence). CDR3 size: 15 residues. The CDR3 region has the DNA TGTGCCAGCAGCTCGACCGGACAGCAGAACACTGAAGCTTTCTTT. Amino acid sequence: CASSSTGQQNTEAFF.

V is TRBV9 and J is TRBJ1-1; D is undetermined. This CDR3 spans 15 amino acids. Deletions cut 1 base from V and 1 base from J, with 11 bases between. In germline, CDR1 is SGDLS, CDR2 YYNGEE. The CDR3 spells CASSVSPSKNTEAFF. The CDR3 nucleotides read TGTGCCAGCAGCGTAAGCCCCTCTAAGAACACTGAAGCTTTCTTT.

V is TRBV5-1 and J is TRBJ2-7; TRBD2 matches 7 bases. The length of the CDR3 is 15 residues. V lost 3 bases, J lost 3 bases, and 9 bases stayed unmatched. Germline CDR1 and CDR2: SGHRS and YFSETQ. CDR3 sequence: CASSWSSGPNYEQYF. The CDR3 nucleotides are TGCGCCAGCAGCTGGAGTAGCGGGCCGAACTACGAGCAGTACTTC. The variable domain in full, with the rest retrieved from reference TRBV5-1 and TRBJ2-7, is KAGVTQTPRYLIKTRGQQVTLSCSPISGHRSVSWYQQTPGQGLQFLFEYFSETQRNKGNFPGRFSGRQFSNSRSEMNVSTLELGDSALYLCASSWSSGPNYEQYFGPGTRLTVT.

V and J are TRBV19 and TRBJ1-5; maybe TRBD1 (5 bases). The CDR3 extends over 13 amino acids. Germline V CDR1 and CDR2: LNHDA, SQIVND (reference sequence). V was trimmed by 5 bases and J by 7 bases, leaving 12 bases between them. This CDR3 is CASSFQGSQPQHF. The CDR3 coding sequence is TGTGCCAGTAGTTTCCAGGGCAGCCAGCCCCAGCATTTT.

This clone has only one observation. The genes are TRBV5-1 and TRBJ1-1, with 10 bases matching TRBD1. The CDR3 is 13 residues long. The germline CDR1 and CDR2 sequences are SGHRS and YFSETQ. The V gene end was trimmed by 3 bases and the J gene end by 5 bases; junction bases not matched to a gene: 1. Here the CDR3 DNA reads TGCGCCAGCAGCTCGGGACAGGGGACTGAAGCTTTCTTT. This encodes CASSSGQGTEAFF.

This chain uses TRBV4-2 with TRBJ2-1, with TRBD2 matching over 11 bases. The V segment lost 4 bases and the J segment 4 bases; nucleotides outside the gene matches: 6. CDR1 LGHNA and CDR2 YNFKEQ come from the germline V gene. This CDR3 is 16 amino acids long. CDR3 nucleotides: TGTGCCAGCAGCCCCACCGGACTAGCGGGTTACAATGAGCAGTTCTTC. Translating it yields CASSPTGLAGYNEQFF.

The chain recombines TRBV7-3 with TRBJ2-7, with D possibly matching TRBD2 (6 bases). CDR1 is SGHTA, CDR2 FQGTGA, per germline. CDR3 length: 15 residues. V lost 6 bases and J lost 2, with 17 bases in between. Here the CDR3 DNA reads TGTGCCAGCAGTCTCTTGGGGGGAATGGCCTACGAGCAGTACTTC. Amino acid sequence: CASSLLGGMAYEQYF.

The chain joins TRBV19 to TRBJ2-1, with D possibly being TRBD1 (5 bases). This CDR3 has 16 residues. CDR1 LNHDA and CDR2 SQIVND come from the germline V gene (reference sequence). V was cut by 5 bases and J by 1 base, with 15 bases left in between. CDR3 sequence reads: CASSQGKGQSYNEQFF. CDR3 in DNA: TGTGCCAGTAGTCAAGGCAAGGGGCAGTCCTACAATGAGCAGTTCTTC.

This chain links TRBV29-1 with TRBJ1-2; TRBD1 matches 7 bases. This CDR3 region has 15 residues. CDR1 is SQVTM and CDR2 is ANQGSEA in the germline V gene. Trimming took 6 bases from V and 5 from J; bases not matched to a gene: 15. The CDR3: CSVVLSGEQGYGYTF. The CDR3 DNA follows: TGCAGCGTAGTTTTGTCCGGGGAACAGGGGTATGGCTACACCTTC.

The genes are TRBV7-9 and TRBJ1-2; 7 nucleotides agree with TRBD1. CDR1 and CDR2 (germline): SEHNR, FQNEAQ (reference sequence). The CDR3 runs 15 residues. V lost 5 bases, J lost 3 bases, and 9 bases stayed unmatched. The DNA for the CDR3 is TGTGCCAGCAGCGAGTTACAGGGGACTGACTATGGCTACACCTTC. The encoded protein is CASSELQGTDYGYTF. Combining the CDR3 with reference TRBV7-9 and TRBJ1-2 gives the whole variable domain DTGVSQNPRHKITKRGQNVTFRCDPISEHNRLYWYRQTLGQGPEFLTYFQNEAQLEKSRLLSDRFSAERPKGSFSTLEIQRTEQGDSAMYLCASSELQGTDYGYTFGSGTRLTVV.

V is TRBV28 and J is TRBJ2-1, with TRBD2 matching 13 bases. J lost 8 bases, V lost 5 bases, and 3 bases had no gene match. The CDR3 contains 14 residues. The germline V gene has CDR1 MDHEN and CDR2 SYDVKM. In nucleotides, the CDR3 is TGTGCCAGCAGTCTCGGACTAGCGGGAGATGAGCAGTTCTTC. The encoded protein is CASSLGLAGDEQFF.

The rearrangement uses TRBV2 and TRBJ1-5, with TRBD1 matching 9 bases. This CDR3 comprises 21 residues. Germline CDR1 and CDR2: SNHLY and FYNNEI. With V trimmed by 4 bases and J by 8 bases, 27 bases remained unmatched. CDR3 DNA: TGTGCCAGCAGTGCTCTCACGGCGGGACAGGGCATCGAAGGGGCCCAGGAGCCCCAGCATTTT. Its protein is CASSALTAGQGIEGAQEPQHF. The complete variable domain, with remaining parts taken from reference TRBV2 and TRBJ1-5, reads EPEVTQTPSHQVTQMGQEVILRCVPISNHLYFYWYRQILGQKVEFLVSFYNNEISEKSEIFDDQFSVERPDGSNFTLKIRSTKLEDSAMYFCASSALTAGQGIEGAQEPQHFGDGTRLSIL.

The chain is built from TRBV5-1 and TRBJ2-1; tentative D call: TRBD2 (6 bases). Trimming took off 4 bases at V and 4 bases at J, with 18 bases between the two ends. The germline V gene has CDR1 SGHRS and CDR2 YFSETQ. The CDR3 is 16 residues long. This chain's CDR3 is CASSLEPGLFYNEQFF. DNA of the CDR3: TGCGCCAGCAGCCTGGAACCGGGACTCTTTTACAATGAGCAGTTCTTC.

V usage is TRBV4-1 and J usage is TRBJ2-2; a weak D match, TRBD2 (6 bases). Germline CDR1 and CDR2: MGHRA and YSYEKL. The CDR3 covers 15 residues. Trimming stripped 0 bases from V and 4 bases from J, with 9 bases between. For the CDR3, the DNA is TGCGCCAGCAGCCAAGATCGGGGGAGCACCGGGGAGCTGTTTTTT. The encoded protein is CASSQDRGSTGELFF.

The chain's CDR3 is CASSKYRGQGTEAFF. The DNA for the CDR3 is TGTGCCAGCAGTAAATACAGGGGGCAGGGGACTGAAGCTTTCTTT. The V call is TRBV27, the J call TRBJ1-1; 9 bases agree with TRBD1. CDR1 is MNHEY and CDR2 is SMNVEV in the germline V gene (reference sequence). CDR3 size: 15 residues. The V segment lost 5 bases and the J segment 5 bases; nucleotides outside the gene matches: 9.

The chain has TRBV28 and TRBJ2-1, with 12 bases identical to TRBD2. This CDR3 contains 15 residues. The junction had 4 bases not matched to a gene; V was cut back by 2 bases and J by 8 bases. CDR1 is MDHEN, CDR2 SYDVKM, per germline. The CDR3: CASSLGLAGGDEQFF. The DNA for the CDR3 is TGTGCCAGCAGTTTAGGGCTAGCGGGAGGGGATGAGCAGTTCTTC. Looking up the rest from reference TRBV28 and TRBJ2-1 gives the full variable domain: DVKVTQSSRYLVKRTGEKVFLECVQDMDHENMFWYRQDPGLGLRLIYFSYDVKMKEKGDIPEGYSVSREKKERFSLILESASTNQTSMYLCASSLGLAGGDEQFFGPGTRLTVL.

This chain joins TRBV7-8 and TRBJ1-4; D not resolved. This CDR3 spans 16 amino acids. V lost 0 bases and J 8 bases, leaving 16 bases between the germline ends. Germline CDR1 SGHVS, CDR2 FQNEAQ. The CDR3 bases are TGTGCCAGCAGCTTAGCGACCGTAGGCGGAAGGGAAAAACTGTTTTTT. This encodes CASSLATVGGREKLFF.